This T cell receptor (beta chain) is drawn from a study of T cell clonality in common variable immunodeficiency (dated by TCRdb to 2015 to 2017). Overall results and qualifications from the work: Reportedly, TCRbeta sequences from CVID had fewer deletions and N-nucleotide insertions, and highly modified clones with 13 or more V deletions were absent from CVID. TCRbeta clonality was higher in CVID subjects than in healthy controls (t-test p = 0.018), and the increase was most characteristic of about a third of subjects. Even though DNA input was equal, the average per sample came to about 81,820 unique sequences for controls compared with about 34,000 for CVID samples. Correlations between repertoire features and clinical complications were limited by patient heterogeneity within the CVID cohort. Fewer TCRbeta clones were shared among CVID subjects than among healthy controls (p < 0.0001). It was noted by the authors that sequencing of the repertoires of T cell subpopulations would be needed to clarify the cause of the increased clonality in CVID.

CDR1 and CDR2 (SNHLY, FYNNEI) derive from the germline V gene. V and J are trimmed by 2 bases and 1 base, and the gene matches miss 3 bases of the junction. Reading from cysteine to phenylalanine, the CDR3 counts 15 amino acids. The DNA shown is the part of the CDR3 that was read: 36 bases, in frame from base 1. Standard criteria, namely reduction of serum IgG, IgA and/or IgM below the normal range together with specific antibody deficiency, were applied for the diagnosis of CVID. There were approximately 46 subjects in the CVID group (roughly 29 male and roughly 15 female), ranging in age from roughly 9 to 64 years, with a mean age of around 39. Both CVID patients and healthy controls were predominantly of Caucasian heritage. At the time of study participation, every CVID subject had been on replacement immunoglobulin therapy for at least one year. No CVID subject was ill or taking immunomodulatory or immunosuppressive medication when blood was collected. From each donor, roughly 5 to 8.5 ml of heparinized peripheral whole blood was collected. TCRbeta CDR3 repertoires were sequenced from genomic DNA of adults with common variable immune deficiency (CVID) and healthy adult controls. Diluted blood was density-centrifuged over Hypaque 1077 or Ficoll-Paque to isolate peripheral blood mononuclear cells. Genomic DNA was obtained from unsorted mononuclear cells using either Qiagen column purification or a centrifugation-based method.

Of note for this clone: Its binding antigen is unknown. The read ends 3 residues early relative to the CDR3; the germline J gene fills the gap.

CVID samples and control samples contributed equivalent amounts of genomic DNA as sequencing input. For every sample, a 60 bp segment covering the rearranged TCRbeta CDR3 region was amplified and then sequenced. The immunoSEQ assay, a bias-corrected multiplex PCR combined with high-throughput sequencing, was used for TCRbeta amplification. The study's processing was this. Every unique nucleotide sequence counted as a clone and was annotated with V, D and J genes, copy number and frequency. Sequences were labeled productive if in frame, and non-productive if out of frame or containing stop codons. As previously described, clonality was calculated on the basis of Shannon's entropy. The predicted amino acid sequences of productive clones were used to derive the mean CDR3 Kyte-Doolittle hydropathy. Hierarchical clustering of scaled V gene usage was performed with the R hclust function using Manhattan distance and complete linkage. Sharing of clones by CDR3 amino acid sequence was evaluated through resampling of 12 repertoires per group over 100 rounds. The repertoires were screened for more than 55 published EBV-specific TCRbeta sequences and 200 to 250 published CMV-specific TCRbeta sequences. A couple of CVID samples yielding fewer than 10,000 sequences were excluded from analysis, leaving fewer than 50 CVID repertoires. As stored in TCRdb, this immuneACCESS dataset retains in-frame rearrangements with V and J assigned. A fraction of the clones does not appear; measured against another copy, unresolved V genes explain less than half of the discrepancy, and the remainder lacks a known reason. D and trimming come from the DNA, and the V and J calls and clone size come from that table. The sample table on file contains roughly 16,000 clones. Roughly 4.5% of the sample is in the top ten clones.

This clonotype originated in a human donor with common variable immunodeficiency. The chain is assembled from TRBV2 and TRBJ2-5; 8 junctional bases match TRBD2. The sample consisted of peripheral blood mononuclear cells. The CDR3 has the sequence CASSELAGAQETQYF. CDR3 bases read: TGTGCCAGCAGTGAACTAGCGGGTGCCCAAGAGACC.